These T cell receptor beta chains were read from a single sample in a study of response to subunit inactivated influenza vaccine. TCRdb re-derived calls from the RT-PCR reads in MiXCR, one entry per CDR3 protein. The repertoire holds roughly 790,000 distinct CDR3 sequences, with 21% as singletons. Sequences were derived from PBMCs from blood, sampled about 5 days after vaccination. The receptors were gathered from a middle-aged man who received an inactivated influenza vaccine. Both conserved end residues are part of each CDR3. Each record gives: clone size, V gene, D gene, J gene, CDR3 protein, CDR3 DNA. A D gene is named only where the DNA matches it firmly. Clone size, where shown, is once, few, many, or a class for clones that have expanded.

few	TRBV20-1	TRBD1	TRBJ2-7	CSAWGQGRYEQYF	TGCAGTGCTTGGGGACAGGGCCGTTACGAGCAGTACTTC
many	TRBV12-3/TRBV12-4	NA	TRBJ2-3	CASSSVGVDADTQYF	TGTGCCAGCAGCTCGGTAGGGGTAGATGCAGATACGCAGTATTTT
few	TRBV6-1	NA	TRBJ2-3	CASRSDTTTDTQYF	TGTGCCAGCAGATCCGACACTACCACAGATACGCAGTATTTT
few	TRBV12-3/TRBV12-4	TRBD1	TRBJ1-2	CASSTGQGANNYGYTF	TGTGCCAGCAGCACTGGGCAGGGGGCCAATAACTATGGCTACACCTTC
NA	TRBV15	NA	TRBJ1-5	CGTSDFLRHQPQHF	TGTGGAACCAGCGACTTTCTCCGACATCAGCCCCAGCATTTT
few	TRBV28	NA	TRBJ2-1	CASSFDPRGYNEQFF	TGTGCCAGCAGTTTCGATCCCCGGGGCTACAATGAGCAGTTCTTC
NA	TRBV30	NA	TRBJ2-1	CAWSRSSYNEQFF	TGTGCCTGGTCCCGGAGCTCCTACAATGAGCAGTTCTTC
few	TRBV25-1	NA	TRBJ2-7	CASSDAVSYEQYF	TGTGCCAGCAGTGACGCCGTCTCCTACGAGCAGTACTTC
few	TRBV20-1	NA	TRBJ1-1	CSARGVQGMNTEAFF	TGCAGTGCTAGAGGCGTCCAGGGGATGAACACTGAAGCTTTCTTT
NA	TRBV20-1	TRBD1	TRBJ2-2	CSARAEDQGANTGELFF	TGCAGTGCTAGAGCGGAAGACCAGGGGGCTAACACCGGGGAGCTGTTTTTT
NA	TRBV5-5	NA	TRBJ1-4	CASSLSGGEDEKLFF	TGTGCCAGCAGCTTGTCCGGGGGAGAGGATGAAAAACTGTTTTTT
NA	TRBV7-2	NA	TRBJ1-5	CASSPRTLGQPQHF	TGTGCCAGCAGCCCAAGGACCTTGGGGCAGCCCCAGCATTTT
NA	TRBV20-1	TRBD1	TRBJ2-6	CSGQNPGQGNSGANVLTF	TGCAGTGGCCAGAATCCGGGACAGGGTAACTCTGGGGCCAACGTCCTGACTTTC
NA	TRBV6-2/TRBV6-3	TRBD1	TRBJ2-7	CASTRGQGGEQYF	TGTGCCAGCACTCGGGGACAGGGGGGCGAGCAGTACTTC
few	TRBV20-1	TRBD1	TRBJ1-6	CSATTGQGNSPLHF	TGCAGTGCTACGACGGGACAGGGTAATTCACCCCTCCACTTT
few	TRBV7-8	TRBD2	TRBJ2-3	CASSTRLAGDTQYF	TGTGCCAGCAGCACCCGACTAGCGGGAGATACGCAGTATTTT
few	TRBV10-3	NA	TRBJ1-2	CAISEGGGGIYGYTF	TGTGCCATCAGTGAGGGGGGCGGGGGAATCTATGGCTACACCTTC
few	TRBV5-1	NA	TRBJ1-5	CASSILPGGSNQPQHF	TGCGCCAGCAGCATCCTCCCCGGGGGTAGCAATCAGCCCCAGCATTTT
few	TRBV6-6	NA	TRBJ2-1	CASSQSSNEQFF	TGTGCCAGCAGTCAGTCGAGCAATGAGCAGTTCTTC
few	TRBV5-6	NA	TRBJ2-1	CASSFPGFLNNEQFF	TGTGCCAGCAGCTTTCCGGGGTTCCTAAACAATGAGCAGTTCTTC
NA	TRBV10-3	TRBD1	TRBJ2-2	CAISEILGQTNTGELFF	TGTGCCATCAGTGAAATATTGGGACAGACGAACACCGGGGAGCTGTTTTTT
many	TRBV12-3/TRBV12-4	NA	TRBJ2-3	CASSLTASTDTQYF	TGTGCCAGCAGCTTAACGGCTAGTACAGATACGCAGTATTTT
NA	TRBV2	TRBD2	TRBJ2-7	CAMWGGYEQYF	TGTGCCATGTGGGGGGGTTACGAGCAGTACTTC
few	TRBV15	TRBD2	TRBJ2-5	CATSRGGTSGKLTQYF	TGTGCCACCAGCAGAGGTGGGACTAGCGGGAAGTTGACCCAGTACTTC
NA	TRBV9	NA	TRBJ2-7	CASSVAGDPYEQYF	TGTGCCAGCAGCGTAGCGGGAGACCCCTACGAGCAGTACTTC
few	TRBV30	NA	TRBJ2-1	CAWSFRGHEQFF	TGTGCCTGGAGTTTTAGGGGCCATGAGCAGTTCTTC
NA	TRBV4-1	TRBD1	TRBJ2-1	CASSQRTGSYEQFF	TGCGCCAGCAGCCAACGGACAGGGTCCTATGAGCAGTTCTTC
NA	TRBV20-1	NA	TRBJ2-3	CSAREGSNTDTQYF	TGCAGTGCTAGAGAGGGTAGCAATACAGATACGCAGTATTTT
few	TRBV6-1	NA	TRBJ1-1	CASRMGGVNTEAFF	TGTGCCAGCAGGATGGGTGGGGTGAACACTGAAGCTTTCTTT
few	TRBV20-1	TRBD1	TRBJ2-5	CSAPGQGLETQYF	TGCAGTGCACCGGGACAGGGCTTGGAGACCCAGTACTTC
few	TRBV29-1	TRBD1	TRBJ2-1	CSGGTGTVWRNEQFF	TGCAGCGGGGGGACCGGGACAGTGTGGAGGAATGAGCAGTTCTTC
NA	TRBV2	NA	TRBJ2-1	CASSAINEQFF	TGTGCCAGCAGTGCGATCAATGAGCAGTTCTTC
many	TRBV7-6	TRBD2	TRBJ2-3	CASSLGAGASTDTQYF	TGTGCCAGCAGCTTAGGGGCGGGAGCTAGCACAGATACGCAGTATTTT
few	TRBV29-1	NA	TRBJ2-6	CSVEWGRHSSGANVLTF	TGCAGCGTTGAATGGGGGAGACATTCGTCTGGGGCCAACGTCCTGACTTTC
few	TRBV7-2	TRBD1	TRBJ1-6	CASSFRQGFNSPLHF	TGTGCCAGCAGCTTCAGACAGGGATTTAATTCACCCCTCCACTTT
NA	TRBV6-2/TRBV6-3	NA	TRBJ2-1	CASSYSPGEGFNEQFF	TGTGCCAGCAGTTACTCACCAGGGGAAGGTTTCAATGAGCAGTTCTTC
few	TRBV7-8	TRBD1	TRBJ2-5	CASSEGQGAGETQYF	TGTGCCAGCAGCGAAGGACAGGGGGCTGGGGAGACCCAGTACTTC
few	TRBV27	NA	TRBJ2-7	CASSFQGTSPYEQYF	TGTGCCAGCAGTTTCCAGGGGACGTCTCCCTACGAGCAGTACTTC
few	TRBV5-1	NA	TRBJ2-5	CASSNGPVQETQYF	TGCGCCAGCAGCAATGGGCCCGTCCAAGAGACCCAGTACTTC
NA	TRBV10-3	TRBD1	TRBJ2-5	CAISLGQQLGTQYF	TGTGCCATCAGCCTGGGACAGCAGTTAGGGACCCAGTACTTC
NA	TRBV20-1	TRBD2	TRBJ2-2	CSARFPSGRINTGELFF	TGCAGTGCTAGATTCCCTAGCGGGAGGATAAACACCGGGGAGCTGTTTTTT
NA	TRBV6-2/TRBV6-3	NA	TRBJ2-1	CASSGTGFGTSQFF	TGTGCCAGCAGTGGCACGGGCTTCGGGACATCTCAGTTCTTC
NA	TRBV11-2	TRBD2	TRBJ2-3	CASSRTSGGPTDTQYF	TGTGCCAGCAGCCGGACTAGCGGGGGACCCACAGATACGCAGTATTTT
few	TRBV9	NA	TRBJ2-1	CASSPSTSYNEQFF	TGTGCCAGCAGCCCAAGTACGAGTTACAATGAGCAGTTCTTC
few	TRBV6-2/TRBV6-3	NA	TRBJ2-7	CASSFLDGGEQYF	TGTGCCAGCAGTTTTCTTGACGGGGGCGAGCAGTACTTC
few	TRBV5-1	TRBD2	TRBJ2-1	CASSLALAGVNEQFF	TGCGCCAGCAGCTTGGCACTAGCGGGAGTCAATGAGCAGTTCTTC
NA	TRBV29-1	NA	TRBJ1-1	CSVYRSRGAEAFF	TGCAGCGTTTATAGAAGTAGGGGCGCTGAAGCTTTCTTT
NA	TRBV12-3/TRBV12-4	TRBD2	TRBJ2-1	CASSSSGGGNEQFF	TGTGCCAGCAGTTCTAGCGGGGGGGGGAATGAGCAGTTCTTC
NA	TRBV5-1	TRBD1	TRBJ1-1	CASSGQGIVTEAFF	TGCGCCAGCAGCGGACAGGGGATCGTCACTGAAGCTTTCTTT
NA	TRBV12-3/TRBV12-4	TRBD1	TRBJ2-7	CASSQGQGGFYEQYF	TGTGCCAGCAGTCAAGGACAGGGGGGATTCTACGAGCAGTACTTC
many	TRBV29-1	NA	TRBJ1-3	CSARTGSSGNTIYF	TGCAGCGCAAGGACCGGCTCCTCTGGAAACACCATATATTTT
few	TRBV6-5	NA	TRBJ2-3	CASSYLGSGDGTQYF	TGTGCCAGCAGTTACCTCGGGTCAGGGGACGGTACGCAGTATTTT
few	TRBV20-1	NA	TRBJ1-2	CSARDRRPPTF	TGCAGTGCTAGAGATCGACGGCCCCCCACCTTC
few	TRBV9	NA	TRBJ2-1	CASSVALHNEQFF	TGTGCCAGCAGCGTAGCCCTCCACAATGAGCAGTTCTTC
NA	TRBV4-2	NA	TRBJ2-2	CASSQDLGSHAGELFF	TGTGCCAGCAGCCAAGATCTGGGGTCCCACGCCGGGGAGCTGTTTTTT
few	TRBV20-1	NA	TRBJ2-7	CSARDGGLSYEQYF	TGCAGTGCTAGAGATGGGGGGCTTTCCTACGAGCAGTACTTC
few	TRBV5-1	NA	TRBJ2-5	CASSLEVMYQETQYF	TGCGCCAGCAGCTTGGAGGTCATGTACCAAGAGACCCAGTACTTC
few	TRBV5-1	TRBD2	TRBJ2-1	CASSGGDLGASEQFF	TGCGCCAGCAGCGGGGGGGACTTAGGGGCGTCGGAGCAGTTCTTC
once	TRBV15	NA	TRBJ2-3	CATSKGGPLDTQYF	TGTGCCACCAGCAAAGGGGGTCCCCTCGATACGCAGTATTTT